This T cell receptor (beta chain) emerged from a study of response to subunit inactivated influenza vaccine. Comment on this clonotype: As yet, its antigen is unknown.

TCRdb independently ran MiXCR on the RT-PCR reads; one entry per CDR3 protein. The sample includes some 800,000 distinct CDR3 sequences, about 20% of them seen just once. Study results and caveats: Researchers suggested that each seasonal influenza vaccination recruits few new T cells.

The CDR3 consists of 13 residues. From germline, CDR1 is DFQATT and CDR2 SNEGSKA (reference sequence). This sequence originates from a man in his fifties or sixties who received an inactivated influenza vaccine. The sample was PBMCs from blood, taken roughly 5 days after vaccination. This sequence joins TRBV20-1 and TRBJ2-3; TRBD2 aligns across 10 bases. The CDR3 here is CSSAGGGTDTQYF. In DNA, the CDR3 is TGCAGCTCAGCGGGAGGGGGCACAGATACGCAGTATTTT.